Each of the 21 T cell receptor beta chains below was sequenced from the same sample in a study of blood T cell repertoires in COVID-19. Data came from immunoSEQ multiplex PCR; TCRdb stores just in-frame clones and leaves some out. Among about 320,000 clones listed, almost 85% were seen once. Sequenced: peripheral blood. These receptor sequences come from a human donor in a cohort sampled during active COVID-19.

The gene calls are TRBV6-4 and TRBJ2-2; TRBD2 might be the D (6 bases). This CDR3 contains 15 residues. Germline CDR1 is MRHNA and CDR2 is SNTAGT. The V gene lost 3 bases and the J gene lost 5 bases, with 13 bases spanning the gap. The CDR3, as DNA: TGTGCCAGCAGTGATAAGGCCGGGAGAACCGGGGAGCTGTTTTTT. It translates to CASSDKAGRTGELFF.

This chain connects TRBV27 to TRBJ2-7; 11 nucleotides agree with TRBD2. The CDR3 covers 15 residues. The germline V gene encodes CDR1 MNHEY and CDR2 SMNVEV (reference sequence). The trim removed 5 bases at V and 0 bases at J, leaving 3 bases unmatched. This CDR3 reads CASSHGLAGSYEQYF. The DNA of the CDR3 is TGTGCCAGCAGTCACGGACTAGCGGGCTCCTACGAGCAGTACTTC.

The gene calls are TRBV11-2 and TRBJ1-2; 8 positions agree with TRBD1. CDR3 length equals 15 residues. Trimming at V came to 5 bases and at J to 2 bases, leaving 7 bases not matched to a gene. Germline CDR1 is SGHAT and CDR2 is FQNNGV. The CDR3 is CASSPRTGKNYGYTF. The CDR3 nucleotides are TGTGCCAGCAGCCCGAGGACAGGGAAGAACTATGGCTACACCTTC.

V and J are TRBV3-1 (or the pseudogene TRBV3-2) and TRBJ2-1; D remains ambiguous. This CDR3 spans 11 amino acids. In germline, CDR1 is LGHDT, CDR2 YNNKEL (reference sequence). V dropped 4 bases and J dropped 10 bases, with 8 bases sitting between them. The CDR3 DNA reads as TGTGCCAGCAGCCGGATGGAGGAGCAGTTCTTC. Its translation: CASSRMEEQFF.

The chain couples TRBV24-1 to TRBJ2-5; TRBD2 agrees at 15 bases. Trimming at V came to 2 bases and at J to 0 bases, leaving 6 bases not matched to a gene. This CDR3 spans 19 amino acids. The germline gives CDR1 KGHDR, CDR2 SFDVKD. The CDR3 region is CATSDSGGTSGGYQETQYF. CDR3 DNA sequence: TGTGCCACCAGTGATTCGGGTGGGACTAGCGGGGGGTACCAAGAGACCCAGTACTTC.

This clone was seen a handful of times. The chain recombines TRBV5-1 with TRBJ1-1; 8 bases are a match to TRBD1. V lost 2 bases to trimming and J lost 6 bases; unmatched junction nucleotides: 9. CDR3 length equals 15 residues. From germline, CDR1 is SGHRS and CDR2 YFSETQ. The CDR3 region has the DNA TGCGCCAGCAGCTTTTACTCCGACAGGGGTCCTGAAGCTTTCTTT. Translated, it gives CASSFYSDRGPEAFF.

The chain combines TRBV2 with TRBJ1-1; tentative D call: TRBD1 (5 bases). This CDR3 region has 12 residues. Trimming removed 4 bases from V and 9 bases from J, with 12 bases in between. The germline gives CDR1 SNHLY, CDR2 FYNNEI. CDR3 region: CASSGAGWKAFF. Here the CDR3 DNA reads TGTGCCAGCAGTGGGGCAGGGTGGAAAGCTTTCTTT.

The chain has TRBV6-1 and TRBJ1-5, with a weak D call TRBD1 (6 bases). Trimming left V 1 base short and J 5 bases short, with 15 bases between. The CDR3 length is 16 residues. Germline CDR1 is MNHNS and CDR2 is SASEGT. CDR3 nucleotides: TGTGCCAGCAGTGAAGAGGGGACACCAGATTATCAGCCCCAGCATTTT. It translates to CASSEEGTPDYQPQHF.

This chain connects TRBV4-1 to TRBJ2-4; 8 bases match TRBD1. This CDR3 is 14 amino acids long. With 6 bases clipped from V and 3 bases from J, the junction kept 4 bases outside the gene matches. Germline-derived CDR1 and CDR2 are MGHRA and YSYEKL. The CDR3 sequence: CASRSGTGKNIQYF. The CDR3, as DNA: TGCGCCAGCAGGTCCGGGACAGGCAAAAACATTCAGTACTTC.

The chain links TRBV5-5 to TRBJ1-1; TRBD1 matches 7 bases. J gave up 2 bases and V 1 base, and 8 bases lay outside the gene matches. This CDR3 has 16 amino acids. Germline values: CDR1 SGHKS, CDR2 YYEKEE (reference sequence). CDR3 sequence: CASSLSRGLGNTEAFF. In DNA form, the CDR3 reads TGTGCCAGCAGCTTGAGTAGGGGGCTGGGAAACACTGAAGCTTTCTTT.

The gene calls are TRBV23-1 and TRBJ2-3; tentative D call: TRBD1 (6 bases). TRBV23-1 is labeled an ORF, and its function is uncertain. Deletions cut 0 bases from V and 1 base from J, with 8 bases between. CDR3 length equals 15 residues. CDR3: CASSQSRQGTDTQYF. CDR3 DNA sequence: TGCGCCAGCAGTCAATCGAGACAGGGCACAGATACGCAGTATTTT.

As to this clone: Other DNA sequences in the sample encode the same CDR3. The genes are TRBV6-5 and TRBJ2-7; perhaps TRBD1 as D (6 bases). Germline lookup yields CDR1 MNHEY and CDR2 SVGAGI. V dropped 6 bases and J dropped 3 bases, with 9 bases sitting between them. This CDR3 comprises 12 residues. This CDR3 is CASSQDSYEQYF. The DNA of the CDR3 is TGTGCCAGCAGCCAGGACAGCTACGAGCAGTACTTC.

The V gene is TRBV4-2, the J gene TRBJ1-1; 7 bases are shared with TRBD1. CDR3 length equals 15 residues. V trimming: 1 base; J trimming: 4 bases; junction bases outside the gene matches: 6. CDR1 is LGHNA and CDR2 is YNFKEQ in the germline V gene. Here the CDR3 reads CASSQVKGASTEAFF. The DNA of the CDR3 is TGTGCCAGCAGCCAAGTTAAGGGGGCGTCCACTGAAGCTTTCTTT.

The chain uses TRBV25-1 and TRBJ2-1, with 7 bases lining up with TRBD2. With V trimmed by 3 bases and J by 7 bases, 3 bases remained unmatched. Per the germline V gene, CDR1 is MGHDK and CDR2 is SYGVNS. CDR3 size: 13 residues. DNA for the CDR3: TGTGCCAGCAGTGACGGGGGACTAAATGAGCAGTTCTTC. Residues: CASSDGGLNEQFF.

The chain joins TRBV5-5 to TRBJ2-7; 8 bases fit TRBD2. The CDR3 length is 14 residues. Germline CDR1 and CDR2: SGHKS and YYEKEE (reference sequence). With V trimmed by 4 bases and J by 0 bases, 3 bases remained unmatched. The CDR3 nucleotides read TGTGCCAGCAGCCCGCGGGGGGACTCCTACGAGCAGTACTTC. Residues: CASSPRGDSYEQYF.

This clone was counted once. The chain is built from TRBV5-1 and TRBJ2-7; D is unresolved. The germline V gene has CDR1 SGHRS and CDR2 YFSETQ. Trimming stripped 0 bases from V and 3 bases from J, with 13 bases between. This CDR3 comprises 15 residues. The CDR3 region is CASSLGPIAFYEQYF. DNA of the CDR3: TGCGCCAGCAGCTTGGGACCGATAGCTTTCTACGAGCAGTACTTC.

The chain recombines TRBV24-1 with TRBJ2-1; TRBD2 matches at 14 bases. This CDR3 is 17 amino acids long. Germline V gene sequence: CDR1 KGHDR, CDR2 SFDVKD. V trimming: 2 bases; J trimming: 4 bases; junction bases outside the gene matches: 3. The CDR3 region is CATSDSWTSGRYNEQFF. Written as DNA, the CDR3 is TGTGCCACCAGTGATTCCTGGACTAGCGGGAGGTACAATGAGCAGTTCTTC.

J is TRBJ2-2 and V is TRBV9; D remains unclear. The CDR3 runs to 17 residues. The V and J ends lost 0 bases and 2 bases respectively, with 14 bases between them. The germline V gene encodes CDR1 SGDLS and CDR2 YYNGEE. The CDR3 sequence is CASSVDRVSPNTGELFF. CDR3 nucleotides: TGTGCCAGCAGCGTAGATCGAGTGAGCCCTAACACCGGGGAGCTGTTTTTT.

This rearrangement joins TRBV9 to TRBJ2-7, with D tentatively TRBD2 (6 bases). V lost 3 bases to trimming and J lost 2 bases, with 18 bases between them. This CDR3 comprises 16 residues. CDR1 is SGDLS, CDR2 YYNGEE, per germline. The CDR3 DNA follows: TGTGCCAGCAGCGCCAGCAGTGGCGGCGGGACCTACGAGCAGTACTTC. Translation gives CASSASSGGGTYEQYF.

Concerning this clone: The sample carries other DNA sequences with the same CDR3. The chain carries TRBV20-1 and TRBJ2-7; 9 bases match TRBD1. The CDR3 has 14 residues. Germline values: CDR1 DFQATT, CDR2 SNEGSKA (reference sequence). Trimming at V came to 3 bases and at J to 1 base, leaving 4 bases not matched to a gene. In DNA, the CDR3 is TGCAGTGCTAGTTCGGGGACAGGGTCCTACGAGCAGTACTTC. It specifies CSASSGTGSYEQYF.

Regarding this clone: The junction differs from germline at one of its ends, possibly a read error. This sequence joins TRBV7-8 and TRBJ1-3; 7 nucleotides match TRBD1. The V gene's germline CDR1 is SGHVS and CDR2 FQNEAQ. The CDR3 runs to 14 residues. This chain's CDR3 is CASSQDRSANTIYF. The CDR3 nucleotides are TGTGCCAGCAGCCAGGACAGGTCTGCAAACACCATATATTTT.